A single sample is the source of the 21 T cell receptor beta chains below, sequenced in a study of beta chain features in type 1 diabetes. Expressed TCRB transcripts were sequenced, since all the RNA that had been isolated was reverse transcribed. Method: immunoSEQ multiplex PCR; TCRdb's copy keeps in-frame clones and lacks some. The table shows about 53,000 clones, with about 60% occurring only once. The study, taken as a whole, reports: Researchers report that Type 1 diabetes patients had moderately but significantly shorter TCRB CDR3s across all four CD4+ subsets.

Antigen specificity for these receptors is unknown. The sample was stem cell memory CD4+ T cells from blood. Source of these receptors: a woman aged 25 to 45 with type 1 diabetes.

The chain couples TRBV15 to TRBJ2-1, with 7 bases matching TRBD2. With V trimmed by 4 bases and J by 0 bases, 6 bases remained unmatched. The CDR3 is made up of 16 amino acids. Germline V gene sequence: CDR1 LNHNV, CDR2 YYDKDF (reference sequence). The CDR3 here is CATSKVASGSYNEQFF. The CDR3 nucleotides are TGTGCCACCAGCAAAGTAGCTAGCGGCTCCTACAATGAGCAGTTCTTC. The full variable domain, in which reference TRBV15 and TRBJ2-1 provide the parts outside the CDR3, is DAMVIQNPRYQVTQFGKPVTLSCSQTLNHNVMYWYQQKSSQAPKLLFHYYDKDFNNEADTPDNFQSRRPNTSFCFLDIRSPGLGDTAMYLCATSKVASGSYNEQFFGPGTRLTVL.

This clone has a single count. The chain links TRBV29-1 to TRBJ1-2; the D gene is possibly TRBD1 (5 bases). The germline V and J ends were trimmed by 0 bases and 2 bases, with 13 bases remaining between them. Germline CDR1 reads SQVTM; CDR2 reads ANQGSEA. This CDR3 comprises 15 residues. In DNA form, the CDR3 reads TGCAGCGTTGAAGATGGGTTGGGGCTAAACTATGGCTACACCTTC. This encodes CSVEDGLGLNYGYTF.

The chain carries TRBV7-2 and TRBJ1-1; weak D call: TRBD1 (5 bases). The V end was cut by 5 bases, the J end by 1 base, with 14 bases between. The germline V gene has CDR1 SGHTA and CDR2 FQGNSA. This CDR3 has 15 amino acids. The CDR3, as DNA: TGTGCCAGCAGCCTCATGGCGGGACCGAACACTGAAGCTTTCTTT. This translates into CASSLMAGPNTEAFF.

In its sample, this clone was seen a few times. The CDR3 nucleotides read TGCAGCGTTTCGACTAGCGTACAAGAGACCCAGTACTTC. Its translation is CSVSTSVQETQYF. The chain recombines TRBV29-1 with TRBJ2-5; 8 bases align to TRBD2. This CDR3 contains 13 residues. Germline loops: CDR1 SQVTM, CDR2 ANQGSEA. V was pared by 5 bases and J by 2 bases, with 4 bases of the junction left unmatched.

The V and J genes are TRBV18 and TRBJ1-5; unclear D gene. CDR3 length equals 14 residues. V lost 3 bases and J lost 7, with 13 bases in between. The germline CDR1 and CDR2 sequences are KGHSH and LQKENI. The CDR3 coding sequence is TGTGCCAGCTCACCGGCGGGAGAAGGACAGCCCCAGCATTTT. Protein product: CASSPAGEGQPQHF.

The chain is built from TRBV19 and TRBJ2-1; TRBD2 might be the D (7 bases). The CDR3 consists of 14 residues. Germline assignment: CDR1 LNHDA and CDR2 SQIVND (reference sequence). V was clipped by 10 bases and J by 2 bases, with 15 bases between them. This CDR3 is CAIGRGTAYNEQFF. CDR3 bases: TGTGCCATTGGGAGGGGGACTGCCTACAATGAGCAGTTCTTC.

V is TRBV19 and J is TRBJ1-1, with D possibly matching TRBD1 (6 bases). Germline-derived CDR1 and CDR2 are LNHDA and SQIVND (reference sequence). This CDR3 is 13 amino acids long. Trimming pared 5 bases from V and 4 bases from J, leaving 11 bases between. The CDR3: CASSSQGFTEAFF. The CDR3 nucleotides read TGTGCCAGTAGTTCACAGGGTTTCACTGAAGCTTTCTTT.

The V gene is TRBV9, the J gene TRBJ1-1; 7 bases align to TRBD1. Trimming cost V 0 bases and J 0 bases; bases outside gene matches: 8. The CDR3 sequence is 17 residues long. Germline V gene data show CDR1 as SGDLS and CDR2 as YYNGEE. CDR3 coding DNA: TGTGCCAGCAGCGTAGGGGACAGTCTCCTAATGAACACTGAAGCTTTCTTT. This gives the protein CASSVGDSLLMNTEAFF.

This chain joins TRBV5-1 and TRBJ2-1; 7 bases are shared with TRBD1. V trimming: 0 bases; J trimming: 4 bases; junction bases outside the gene matches: 7. The CDR3 runs 16 residues. Germline lookup yields CDR1 SGHRS and CDR2 YFSETQ. CDR3 bases: TGCGCCAGCAGCTTGGATTCTGGGACAGTTTACAATGAGCAGTTCTTC. As protein: CASSLDSGTVYNEQFF.

The chain is built from TRBV5-4 and TRBJ2-7, with 9 bases that match TRBD1. Looked up from germline, CDR1 is SGHNT and CDR2 is YYREEE (reference sequence). V shed 3 bases and J 4 bases; nucleotides not matched to a gene: 8. This CDR3 spans 15 amino acids. The CDR3 here is CASSSVRDRAYEQYF. DNA for the CDR3: TGTGCCAGCAGCTCGGTCCGGGACAGGGCGTACGAGCAGTACTTC.

The genes are TRBV18 and TRBJ1-1; 7 bases map to TRBD1. Germline lookup yields CDR1 KGHSH and CDR2 LQKENI. This CDR3 is 16 amino acids long. Losses at the gene ends were 5 bases for V and 5 bases for J; bases not matched to a gene: 14. CDR3 sequence: CASSKTGSVKQTEAFF. CDR3 sequence (DNA): TGTGCCAGCTCAAAGACAGGGAGCGTAAAACAGACTGAAGCTTTCTTT.

This chain connects TRBV28 to TRBJ2-7; tentatively, D is TRBD2 (6 bases). V lost 4 bases, J lost 5 bases, and 15 bases lay in between. In germline, CDR1 is MDHEN, CDR2 SYDVKM. The CDR3 sequence is 14 residues long. The CDR3 DNA reads TGTGCCAGCAGTTCGTCCGGAGGGACCGACGAGCAGTACTTC. As protein: CASSSSGGTDEQYF.

The V gene is TRBV7-9, the J gene TRBJ2-1; D unclear. V gave up 1 base and J gave up 0 bases, with 7 bases separating them. The germline V gene has CDR1 SEHNR and CDR2 FQNEAQ (reference sequence). The CDR3 is 15 residues long. CDR3 in amino acids: CASSLVSPSYNEQFF. In DNA, the CDR3 is TGTGCCAGCAGCTTAGTTAGTCCCTCCTACAATGAGCAGTTCTTC.

As regards this clone: One end of the junction varies from germline; a read error may be responsible. The sample carries other DNA sequences with the same CDR3. The rearrangement uses TRBV30 and TRBJ1-1, with a weak D call TRBD1 (6 bases). The CDR3 runs 15 residues. Germline V gene sequence: CDR1 GTSNPN, CDR2 SVGIG (reference sequence). CDR3 bases: TGTGCCTGGAGTGTACTCGGACAGTTGAACACTGAAGCCTTCTTT. Amino acids: CAWSVLGQLNTEAFF.

The chain combines TRBV6-1 with TRBJ2-7; 7 bases are shared with TRBD1. Trimming removed 8 bases from V and 2 bases from J; junction bases left unmatched: 6. From germline, CDR1 is MNHNS and CDR2 SASEGT. The CDR3 consists of 13 residues. Here the CDR3 reads CASGWDSPYEQYF. In DNA form, the CDR3 reads TGTGCCAGCGGATGGGACAGCCCCTACGAGCAGTACTTC.

V is TRBV19 and J is TRBJ1-2; possible D gene TRBD1, 5 bases. V lost 10 bases and J 3 bases, leaving 15 bases between the germline ends. Germline CDR1 and CDR2: LNHDA and SQIVND (reference sequence). The CDR3 covers 13 residues. The CDR3 sequence: CATKSQGDYGYTF. The CDR3, as DNA: TGTGCCACCAAAAGCCAAGGGGACTATGGCTACACCTTC.

V gene TRBV25-1 combines with J gene TRBJ2-3; D might be TRBD1 (5 bases). This CDR3 has 16 amino acids. V lost 5 bases to trimming and J lost 0 bases, with 15 bases between them. CDR1 MGHDK and CDR2 SYGVNS come from the germline V gene. DNA for the CDR3: TGTGCCAGCAGTAGCCCCGATGGGGCGAGCACAGATACGCAGTATTTT. This gives the protein CASSSPDGASTDTQYF.

V usage is TRBV27 and J usage is TRBJ2-2; D possibly corresponds to TRBD2 (6 bases). V was trimmed by 1 base and J by 8 bases, leaving 17 bases between them. Germline V gene lookup returns CDR1 MNHEY and CDR2 SMNVEV (reference sequence). The CDR3 loop spans 16 amino acids. The CDR3 DNA is TGTGCCAGCAGTTTATGGTCCGGACTAAGTATTGGGGAGCTGTTTTTT. Translated, it gives CASSLWSGLSIGELFF.

This clone was counted a few times. CDR3 sequence: CASSLVAGLYEQYF. DNA of the CDR3: TGCGCCAGCAGCTTGGTTGCAGGACTCTACGAGCAGTACTTC. The chain combines TRBV5-1 with TRBJ2-7; tentative D call: TRBD2 (5 bases). Trimming cost V 0 bases and J 3 bases, with 10 bases left between them. Germline CDR1 is SGHRS and CDR2 is YFSETQ. The CDR3 runs to 14 residues.

The chain carries TRBV15 and TRBJ1-5; D possibly corresponds to TRBD1 (6 bases). The CDR3 is made up of 19 amino acids. Germline CDR1 LNHNV, CDR2 YYDKDF (reference sequence). V lost 0 bases, J lost 0 bases, and 18 bases lay in between. CDR3 nucleotides: TGTGCCACCAGCAGAGAATTGTGGCAGGGGCCCTATAGCAATCAGCCCCAGCATTTT. Translating gives CATSRELWQGPYSNQPQHF. The variable domain in full, completed from reference TRBV15 and TRBJ1-5, reads DAMVIQNPRYQVTQFGKPVTLSCSQTLNHNVMYWYQQKSSQAPKLLFHYYDKDFNNEADTPDNFQSRRPNTSFCFLDIRSPGLGDTAMYLCATSRELWQGPYSNQPQHFGDGTRLSIL.

This clone was counted only a few times. The rearrangement uses TRBV4-1 and TRBJ1-1; possible D gene TRBD1, 5 bases. This CDR3 is 13 amino acids long. CDR1 and CDR2 (germline): MGHRA, YSYEKL. Between the trimmed V and J ends, which lost 6 bases and 3 bases, there was a span of 11 bases. CDR3 loop: CASSRDRYTEAFF. CDR3 nucleotides: TGCGCCAGCAGTCGTGACAGATACACTGAAGCTTTCTTT.